This TCR beta chain is drawn from a study of CD8 T cells in Susac syndrome. Study results and limitations: In its TCR sequencing and HLA analysis, the study acknowledged that the number of individuals was relatively small.

The CDR3 sequence is 14 residues long. Trimming removed 5 bases at V and 9 bases at J, with 14 bases between. Germline V gene lookup returns CDR1 LGHDT and CDR2 YNNKEL (reference sequence). The RNA input was about 0.5 to 1 ug, and it was reverse transcribed with random hexamers. TCR beta CDR3 was amplified by immunoSEQ multiplex PCR. This amplification extended across 54 Vbeta and 13 Jbeta segments. TCRdb redid the calling of the immunoSEQ multiplex PCR reads with MiXCR, one entry per CDR3 protein. The sample contains roughly 200,000 distinct CDR3 sequences, more than 90% of which appear only once. Stable or active relapsing-remitting multiple sclerosis, untreated and meeting revised McDonald criteria, defined the controls. Negative isolation yielded CD8+ and CD4+ T cells; FACS enriched TEMRA cells. The count of this clonotype is one. Its antigen is undetermined.

The sequence came from a human donor with multiple sclerosis. This sequence joins TRBV3-1 and TRBJ1-6, with a possible D match to TRBD1 (5 bases). Sequencing was carried out using CD4+ T cells from PBMCs. The CDR3 sequence is CASSSRVGGSPLHF. CDR3 in DNA: TGTGCCAGCAGCTCCAGGGTGGGGGGTTCACCCCTCCACTTT. The full variable domain, its missing parts supplied by reference TRBV3-1 and TRBJ1-6, is DTAVSQTPKYLVTQMGNDKSIKCEQNLGHDTMYWYKQDSKKFLKIMFSYNNKELIINETVPNRFSPKSPDKAHLNLHINSLELGDSAVYFCASSSRVGGSPLHFGNGTRLTVT.